This paragraph covers one T cell receptor beta chain sequence. Its antigen remains unknown. The sample originates from a study of T cells in localized non-small cell lung cancer. Study observations and caveats: A denser population of T cells in blood accompanied longer overall survival.

The CDR3 runs 11 residues. In germline, CDR1 is MNHNS, CDR2 SASEGT. V lost 2 bases and J lost 9, with 5 bases in between. Clones were sequenced by immunoSEQ multiplex PCR, and TCRdb holds only the in-frame ones, with some missing. Among around 35,000 clones, around 77% were seen once, and the ten largest hold roughly a sixth. This receptor was identified in a male donor aged 60 or older with stage III squamous cell lung carcinoma. The rearrangement links TRBV6-1 to TRBJ2-1; D is uncertain. Source: peripheral blood, taken before any cancer treatment. The CDR3 DNA sequence: TGTGCCAGCAGTGAACTCAGTGAGCAGTTCTTC. Its protein is CASSELSEQFF.